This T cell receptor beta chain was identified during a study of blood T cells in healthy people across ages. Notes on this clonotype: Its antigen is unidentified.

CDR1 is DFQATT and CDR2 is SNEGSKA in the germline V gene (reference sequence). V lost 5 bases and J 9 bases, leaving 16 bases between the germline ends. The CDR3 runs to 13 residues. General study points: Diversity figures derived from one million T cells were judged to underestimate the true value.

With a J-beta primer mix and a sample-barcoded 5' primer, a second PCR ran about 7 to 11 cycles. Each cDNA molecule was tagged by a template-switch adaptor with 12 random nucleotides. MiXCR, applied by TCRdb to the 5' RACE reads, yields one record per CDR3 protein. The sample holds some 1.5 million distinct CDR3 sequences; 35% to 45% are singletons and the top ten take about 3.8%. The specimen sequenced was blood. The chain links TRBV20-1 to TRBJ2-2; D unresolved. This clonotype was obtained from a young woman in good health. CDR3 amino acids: CSAPHEILRELFF. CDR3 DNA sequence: TGCAGTGCTCCACACGAAATTCTCAGGGAGCTGTTTTTT.